This is a list of T cell receptor beta chains from one sample in a study of cytomegalovirus exposure and HLA in healthy donors. Generated by immunoSEQ multiplex PCR, the TCRdb table keeps only in-frame clones and is missing some. Of about 96,000 clones listed, approximately 72% are singletons. The sample comprised PBMCs. Receptors were obtained from a female donor in good health and CMV-seropositive. Each CDR3 is given with its conserved first and last residue. D genes are given only for firm matches. Only part of the rows carry a size: once, few, many, or a class if the clone is expanded.

abundance,d_gene,j_gene,v_gene,CDR3aa,CDR3nt
.,TRBD1,TRBJ1-2,TRBV2,CASSRSQGAVGYTF,TGTGCCAGCAGCCGCTCACAGGGGGCAGTTGGCTACACCTTC
.,.,TRBJ2-2,TRBV18,CASSPSESGELFF,TGTGCCAGCTCACCCTCGGAGTCCGGGGAGCTGTTTTTT
.,.,TRBJ2-7,TRBV15,CATSREGGGGYEQYF,TGTGCCACCAGCAGAGAAGGGGGGGGCGGCTACGAGCAGTACTTC
.,TRBD1,TRBJ2-7,TRBV28,CASSGDRTYEQYF,TGTGCCAGCAGTGGGGACAGAACCTACGAGCAGTACTTC
.,.,TRBJ1-4,TRBV6-1,CASSRRDIEKLFF,TGTGCCAGCAGCCGACGGGACATAGAAAAACTGTTTTTT
.,.,TRBJ1-1,TRBV5-6,CASSLQVMNTEAFF,TGTGCCAGCAGCTTACAGGTTATGAACACTGAAGCTTTCTTT
few,.,TRBJ1-5,TRBV6-6,CASSYPAGSNQPQHF,TGTGCCAGCAGTTACCCCGCAGGAAGCAATCAGCCCCAGCATTTT
.,TRBD1,TRBJ2-7,TRBV18,CASSRDSDMEQYF,TGTGCCAGCTCACGGGACAGTGATATGGAGCAGTACTTC
.,.,TRBJ2-2,TRBV7-2,CAREGPMNTGELFF,TGTGCCAGGGAGGGGCCTATGAACACCGGGGAGCTGTTTTTT
few,.,TRBJ2-7,TRBV7-2,CASSAVRGYEQYF,TGTGCCAGCAGCGCCGTCCGAGGGTACGAGCAGTACTTC
.,.,TRBJ1-1,TRBV30,CAWAALLQVVNTEAFF,TGTGCCTGGGCGGCCCTCCTCCAAGTGGTGAACACTGAAGCTTTCTTT
once,.,TRBJ1-1,TRBV5-4,CASSVRLTMNTEAFF,TGTGCCAGCAGCGTCCGACTAACGATGAACACTGAAGCTTTCTTT
.,.,TRBJ1-1,TRBV7-2,CASSLGDSTGEAFF,TGTGCCAGCAGCTTAGGGGACTCTACGGGTGAAGCTTTCTTT
.,TRBD1,TRBJ1-1,TRBV9,CASSGTRTGHTEAFF,TGTGCCAGCAGCGGTACCCGGACAGGCCACACTGAAGCTTTCTTT
.,.,TRBJ2-1,TRBV7-8,CASSLLAAQVRYNEQFF,TGTGCCAGCAGCTTATTAGCGGCCCAAGTCCGATACAATGAGCAGTTCTTC
.,TRBD2,TRBJ2-7,TRBV9,CASSLAGGPHEQYF,TGTGCCAGCAGCCTAGCGGGGGGGCCTCACGAGCAGTACTTC
few,TRBD1,TRBJ2-7,TRBV4-1,CASSQEGTGYEQYF,TGCGCCAGCAGCCAAGAAGGGACAGGGTACGAGCAGTACTTC
.,.,TRBJ2-7,TRBV20-1,CSADRIYEQYF,TGCAGTGCAGACAGGATCTACGAGCAGTACTTC
.,TRBD1,TRBJ1-5,TRBV18,CASSQMTGNSNQPQHF,TGTGCCAGCTCCCAGATGACAGGGAATAGCAATCAGCCCCAGCATTTT
once,.,TRBJ1-2,TRBV29-1,CSVQGWNGYTF,TGCAGCGTTCAGGGTTGGAATGGCTACACCTTC
.,TRBD1,TRBJ1-2,TRBV18,CASSPLANRGSGYTF,TGTGCCAGCTCACCACTTGCGAACAGGGGTTCTGGCTACACCTTC
.,.,TRBJ1-1,TRBV9,CASGRDWNTEAFF,TGTGCCAGCGGCCGGGACTGGAACACTGAAGCTTTCTTT
.,.,TRBJ1-1,TRBV15,CATEEGGGTEAFF,TGTGCCACCGAGGAAGGTGGCGGCACTGAAGCTTTCTTT
.,TRBD2,TRBJ2-2,TRBV15,CATSRRLAKNTGELFF,TGTGCCACCAGCAGGAGACTAGCCAAAAACACCGGGGAGCTGTTTTTT
.,.,TRBJ2-7,TRBV6-5,CASSWGGGGYEQYF,TGTGCCAGCAGTTGGGGCGGTGGGGGGTACGAGCAGTACTTC
.,TRBD2,TRBJ2-2,TRBV30,CAWTTGRANTGELFF,TGTGCCTGGACCACCGGGAGGGCAAACACCGGGGAGCTGTTTTTT
.,TRBD1,TRBJ2-7,TRBV4-3,CASSQEESTGAQSYEQYF,TGCGCCAGCAGCCAAGAAGAGAGCACAGGGGCCCAAAGCTACGAGCAGTACTTC
.,.,TRBJ2-3,TRBV29-1,CSVSDRFTDTQYF,TGCAGCGTTTCCGACAGGTTCACAGATACGCAGTATTTT
.,.,TRBJ1-1,TRBV9,CASSVVGASLVEAFF,TGTGCCAGCAGCGTAGTAGGGGCCTCCTTGGTTGAAGCTTTCTTT
few,TRBD1,TRBJ1-5,TRBV4-1,CASSQQRGTVGQPQHF,TGCGCCAGCAGCCAGCAAAGAGGGACAGTCGGTCAGCCCCAGCATTTT
.,TRBD2,TRBJ2-2,TRBV4-1,CASSQASGANTGELFF,TGCGCCAGCAGCCAAGCTAGCGGGGCTAACACCGGGGAGCTGTTTTTT
.,TRBD1,TRBJ2-1,TRBV11-3,CASSLEWGTGDNEQFF,TGTGCCAGCAGCTTAGAGTGGGGGACAGGGGACAATGAGCAGTTCTTC
.,TRBD1,TRBJ2-7,TRBV6-6,CASARGLQGVEQYF,TGTGCCAGCGCAAGAGGCCTCCAGGGGGTCGAGCAGTACTTC
.,.,TRBJ1-1,TRBV5-1,CASVSSRRETEAFF,TGCGCCAGCGTATCCTCTCGCCGGGAAACCGAAGCTTTCTTT
.,TRBD2,TRBJ2-2,TRBV29-1,CSVTGLAGTGELFF,TGCAGCGTTACGGGACTAGCCGGCACCGGGGAGCTGTTTTTT
.,TRBD1,TRBJ2-7,TRBV29-1,CSVELTGETYEQYF,TGCAGCGTTGAGCTTACAGGGGAAACCTACGAGCAGTACTTC
.,TRBD1,TRBJ2-7,TRBV9,CASSVATGLRSEQYF,TGTGCCAGCAGCGTAGCGACAGGGCTTAGGTCCGAGCAGTACTTC
few,.,TRBJ1-5,TRBV6-5,CASSSRGKDQPQHF,TGTGCCAGCAGTTCCAGGGGTAAGGATCAGCCCCAGCATTTT
.,TRBD2,TRBJ2-3,TRBV28,CASSPAGGRTDTQYF,TGTGCCAGCAGTCCAGCGGGAGGGCGCACAGATACGCAGTATTTT
.,.,TRBJ2-7,TRBV19,CASSIPGSYEQYF,TGTGCCAGTAGTATCCCGGGGAGCTACGAGCAGTACTTC
.,.,TRBJ2-5,TRBV21-1,CASRAGLEGETQYF,TGTGCCAGCCGCGCGGGACTAGAAGGGGAGACCCAGTACTTC
once,.,TRBJ1-2,TRBV4-1,CASSQDRVYGYTF,TGCGCCAGCAGCCAAGACAGGGTCTATGGCTACACCTTC
.,.,TRBJ1-6,TRBV13,CASSLGPSPLHF,TGTGCCAGCAGCTTAGGCCCCAGTCCCCTCCACTTT
.,TRBD2,TRBJ2-7,TRBV2,CASSVRGSSYEQYF,TGTGCCAGCAGTGTTCGCGGGAGTTCTTACGAGCAGTACTTC
.,TRBD2,TRBJ2-7,TRBV7-2,CASSLPSGAYEQYF,TGTGCCAGCAGCTTACCTAGCGGGGCCTACGAGCAGTACTTC
.,.,TRBJ2-6,TRBV7-9,CASSYNGVVGANVLTF,TGTGCCAGCAGCTACAACGGGGTGGTTGGGGCCAACGTCCTGACTTTC
.,TRBD1,TRBJ1-5,TRBV4-2,CASSQAHRDRNQPQHF,TGTGCCAGCAGCCAAGCACACCGGGACAGAAATCAGCCCCAGCATTTT
once,TRBD1,TRBJ1-4,TRBV7-9,CASSLIGTGNEKLFF,TGTGCCAGCAGCCTTATCGGGACAGGGAACGAAAAACTGTTTTTT
.,TRBD1,TRBJ1-4,TRBV9,CASSPGQGDEKLFF,TGTGCCAGCAGCCCGGGACAGGGGGATGAAAAACTGTTTTTT
.,TRBD1,TRBJ2-7,TRBV4-2,CASSQVETGTGTYEQYF,TGTGCCAGCAGCCAAGTAGAGACCGGGACAGGGACCTACGAGCAGTACTTC
.,.,TRBJ1-1,TRBV28,CASGDRGSLNTEAFF,TGTGCCAGCGGCGACCGGGGGTCTTTGAACACTGAAGCTTTCTTT
.,.,TRBJ2-7,TRBV5-6,CASSMGPREQYF,TGTGCCAGCAGCATGGGACCCAGGGAGCAGTACTTC
.,TRBD2,TRBJ2-1,TRBV4-1,CASSLGLAGVHEQFF,TGCGCCAGCAGCCTCGGACTAGCGGGAGTCCATGAGCAGTTCTTC
.,.,TRBJ1-5,TRBV7-2,CASSLKTAYQPQHF,TGTGCCAGCAGCTTAAAGACAGCATATCAGCCCCAGCATTTT
.,.,TRBJ1-2,TRBV5-5,CASSFGGGNANYGYTF,TGTGCCAGCAGCTTCGGGGGGGGGAATGCTAACTATGGCTACACCTTC